The subject of this entry is one T cell receptor beta chain. It has no known antigen specificity. Base-call qualities are not available, and no considerably larger clone is one nucleotide away. This sample is drawn from a study of T-cell reconstitution after alpha-beta-depleted transplantation in children (dated by TCRdb to about 2016). In terms of the full investigation: T-cell immune reconstitution after TCRalphabeta/CD19-depleted allogeneic hematopoietic cell transplantation in children was quantitatively tracked in the study by means of TCR repertoire profiling.

The library came from PCR. The instrument given in TCRdb is Illumina HiSeq 2500. To normalize quantification of the TCRbeta repertoire, the TCR libraries were built with molecular barcoding that relied on unique molecular identifiers. The public reads were quality trimmed at Q25 with fastp and then assembled into clones with MiXCR by TCRdb, keeping productive beta chains. Entries are consolidated by CDR3 protein sequence, retaining the most common genes and DNA. In this sample the table shows hundreds of thousands of distinct CDR3 sequences, over 15% of which occur a single time. About 45% of the sample goes to the ten largest clones. A distance of 13 bases separates the germline ends of V and J, which lose 1 base and 3 bases respectively. For CDR1 and CDR2, the germline V gene lists MGHRA and YSYEKL. Reading from cysteine to phenylalanine, the CDR3 counts 16 amino acids. Only the CDR3 part of the read is kept: 48 bases, read in frame from the first base.

This sample's treatment or condition label indicates: allogeneic hematopoietic cell transplantation with graft depleted of TCRalphabeta T cells and CD19 B cells. The transplant recipients were children given TCRalphabeta/CD19-depleted allogeneic hematopoietic cell grafts. General findings and caveats noted by the study authors: Apparently early alphabetaT-cell count recovery about two months after transplant reportedly relied on only several hundred rapidly expanded clones derived from non-depleted graft cells. In some patients, the high TCRbeta diversity seen at day 60 was put down to recipient T cells and intrathymic progenitors that had survived conditioning. Over subsequent months, a decline in hyperexpanded clone frequencies was noted, and after one year, T-cell counts and TCRbeta diversity were mostly ascribed to newly produced T cells.

This chain joins TRBV4-1 to TRBJ2-1; the D segment could be TRBD2, given 7 matching bases. The sequence came from a male patient between 2 and 10 years old who had a stem cell transplant for acute lymphoblastic leukemia, so the T cells may come from the graft donor. The specimen was PBMCs, mostly from graft donor cells, collected 360 days after TCRalphabeta/CD19-depleted stem cell transplant. The DNA is as follows: TGCGCCAGCAGCCAAGCTAGGGGGGGAGTCTACAATGAGCAGTTCTTC. Its translation is CASSQARGGVYNEQFF.